Given below is one T cell receptor (beta chain) in context. Antigen specificity is unknown. This entry is derived from a study of CD8+CD57+ T cells in acquired aplastic anemia. Study context: Mean yield of DNA from sorted CD4+ and CD8+ cells was 2.5 to 4 ug. Where healthy donors were concerned, CD4+ cells averaged about 10 million reads. Study outcomes and limitations: Statistical testing detected no significant gap in CD8+ Simpson's diversity between patients and controls. Patients and controls shared approximately 28 CD8+ CDR3 sequences.

The CDR3 runs to 13 residues. Germline V lookup: CDR1 MGHDK, CDR2 SYGVNS. TCR beta VDJ and CDR3 were profiled, and genomic DNA was the template. MiXCR was run by TCRdb on the reads, yielding one entry per CDR3 protein. The data show 90,000 to 130,000 distinct CDR3 sequences, with 51% seen just once and roughly 31% held by the top ten. This clonotype was obtained from a human donor in good health, serving as a control. The chain uses TRBV25-1 and TRBJ2-5; tentative D call: TRBD2 (5 bases). Gene TRBJ2-4 matches the end of the DNA better, so the J call may be wrong. Sequences were obtained from sorted CD4+, CD8+, or CD8+CD57+ T cells (not recorded which) from PBMCs. The CDR3 here is CASSGWTGNIQYF. The CDR3 coding sequence is TGTGCCAGCAGTGGATGGACTGGGAACATTCAGTACTTC.